The entry that follows covers one T cell receptor beta chain sequence. These data belong to a study of blood T cell repertoires in COVID-19. Study-level background: Collection of acute and convalescent COVID-19 samples took place in the United States, Italy and Spain. T cells, B-cell-depleted T cells, or PBMCs provided the cDNA or gDNA that served as material.

CDR1 is LGHNA and CDR2 is YSLEER in the germline V gene. J was trimmed by 1 base and V by 4 bases; bases with no gene match: 3. CDR3 size: 17 residues. Original processing notes: Reference gene primer amplification yielded estimated nucleated cell counts. Sequenced by immunoSEQ multiplex PCR; TCRdb stores in-frame clones only, minus some. Clone size and V and J calls were adopted from that table, with D and trimming inferred from the DNA. The repertoire holds some 76,000 clones, less than 95% seen once, with under 6.5% in the top ten. J is TRBJ2-3 and V is TRBV4-3; TRBD2 matches at 15 bases. The specimen was peripheral blood. This receptor was identified in a woman between 18 and 29 years old with acute or convalescent COVID-19. Here the CDR3 DNA reads TGCGCCAGCAGCCCGGGACTAGCGGGGGGAGGCACAGATACGCAGTATTTT. Translating gives CASSPGLAGGGTDTQYF.